One sample yielded the 19 T cell receptor beta chains listed below, sequenced in a study of beta chain features in type 1 diabetes. cDNA synthesis used the whole RNA isolate, giving expressed TCRB sequences. This table comes from immunoSEQ multiplex PCR, and its TCRdb copy is limited to in-frame clones, with some not included. The sample contains 900,000 or so clones, 17% of which appear only once. The sample consisted of naive CD4+ T cells from blood. The receptors were gathered from a woman aged 18-29 years in good health.

This clone was counted between two and nine times. The rearrangement joins TRBV4-3 to TRBJ2-7, with TRBD1 as a possible D gene (6 bases). From germline, CDR1 is LGHNA and CDR2 YSLEER. The V end was cut by 0 bases, the J end by 2 bases, with 8 bases between. The CDR3 has 14 amino acids. The CDR3 spells CASSQDRGTYEQYF. CDR3 DNA: TGCGCCAGCAGCCAAGATAGGGGGACCTACGAGCAGTACTTC.

This clone has more than one count but fewer than ten. The CDR3 region has the DNA TGTGCCAGCAGCGTCATGGGGACTAGCGGCGAGGATACGCAGTATTTT. This encodes CASSVMGTSGEDTQYF. V usage is TRBV9 and J usage is TRBJ2-3, with 11 bases fitting TRBD2. The ends lost 2 bases at V and 6 bases at J; junction bases unmatched: 8. This CDR3 contains 16 residues. Germline V CDR1 and CDR2: SGDLS, YYNGEE.

This clone has more than one count but fewer than ten. This chain joins TRBV7-9 and TRBJ2-5, with TRBD1 as a possible D gene (5 bases). This CDR3 is built from 14 residues. Germline V gene sequence: CDR1 SEHNR, CDR2 FQNEAQ (reference sequence). The V gene lost 5 bases and the J gene lost 5 bases, with 15 bases spanning the gap. CDR3 coding DNA: TGTGCCAGCAGCCCGCAGGCAGGGCGGGAGACCCAGTACTTC. It codes for CASSPQAGRETQYF.

This clone was picked up a small number of times. The chain's CDR3 is CASSSGSSTNEKLFF. CDR3 nucleotides: TGTGCCAGCAGCTCAGGGTCATCAACTAATGAAAAACTGTTTTTT. The rearrangement joins TRBV28 to TRBJ1-4, with D perhaps matching TRBD1 (5 bases). Germline CDR1 and CDR2: MDHEN and SYDVKM. Trimming cost V 6 bases and J 0 bases, with 11 bases left between them. CDR3 length equals 15 residues.

This clone turned up a few times. The V gene is TRBV5-6, the J gene TRBJ1-5; no firm D call. CDR1 and CDR2 (germline): SGHDT, YYEEEE. This CDR3 spans 15 amino acids. Trimming shortened V by 0 bases and J by 3 bases, and 10 bases separated the two germline ends. The CDR3 reads CASSLGSSNNQPQHF. The CDR3 bases are TGTGCCAGCAGCTTGGGCAGCAGCAACAATCAGCCCCAGCATTTT.

The chain employs TRBV7-9 and TRBJ2-1; 7 bases map to TRBD2. V trimming: 6 bases; J trimming: 5 bases; junction bases outside the gene matches: 7. From germline, CDR1 is SEHNR and CDR2 FQNEAQ (reference sequence). This CDR3 comprises 14 residues. Here the CDR3 reads CASSLAGVDNEQFF. DNA of the CDR3: TGTGCCAGCAGTCTGGCGGGAGTAGACAATGAGCAGTTCTTC.

The sample holds a few counts of this clone. This chain uses TRBV6-5 with TRBJ2-5, with 9 bases that match TRBD2. Germline V lookup: CDR1 MNHEY, CDR2 SVGAGI. The CDR3 is 14 amino acids. J was trimmed by 3 bases and V by 4 bases; bases with no gene match: 3. Written as DNA, the CDR3 is TGTGCCAGCAGTTTGACTAGCGGAGAAGAGACCCAGTACTTC. Protein sequence: CASSLTSGEETQYF.

The J gene is TRBJ2-7, the V gene TRBV2; D unclear. Trimming took 1 base from V and 3 from J, leaving 7 bases between them. The CDR3 covers 13 residues. The germline V gene has CDR1 SNHLY and CDR2 FYNNEI. CDR3 residues: CASSEDSNYEQYF. CDR3 in DNA: TGTGCCAGCAGTGAAGATAGTAACTACGAGCAGTACTTC.

The CDR3 sequence is CASSPDRGLEDTQYF. Written as DNA, the CDR3 is TGTGCCAGCTCACCGGACAGGGGGCTAGAAGATACGCAGTATTTT. V usage is TRBV18 and J usage is TRBJ2-3, with TRBD1 identical over 11 bases. The CDR3 is 15 amino acids. The V segment lost 3 bases and the J segment 5 bases; nucleotides outside the gene matches: 4. Per germline, CDR1 KGHSH and CDR2 LQKENI.

The chain has TRBV7-6 and TRBJ2-3, with D possibly being TRBD1 (5 bases). CDR3 length equals 18 residues. Germline CDR1 and CDR2: SGHVS and FNYEAQ. V gave up 2 bases and J gave up 2 bases, with 20 bases separating them. CDR3 DNA: TGTGCCAGCAGCTTAACTTCAGCCAGGGAACCCTCCACAGATACGCAGTATTTT. It is translated as CASSLTSAREPSTDTQYF.

Only a few counts were recorded for this clone. V is TRBV28 and J is TRBJ2-1; D not resolved. This CDR3 has 13 amino acids. V lost 2 bases and J lost 1, with 3 bases in between. The germline gives CDR1 MDHEN, CDR2 SYDVKM. In nucleotides, the CDR3 is TGTGCCAGCAGTTTAGCATCCTACAATGAGCAGTTCTTC. Amino acids: CASSLASYNEQFF.

The J gene is TRBJ2-7, the V gene TRBV5-5; D call uncertain. The CDR3 runs to 13 residues. Trimming left V 0 bases short and J 4 bases short, with 8 bases between. Per the germline V gene, CDR1 is SGHKS and CDR2 is YYEKEE (reference sequence). The DNA of the CDR3 is TGTGCCAGCAGCTTGGTCTTGGATTACGAGCAGTACTTC. It yields the protein CASSLVLDYEQYF.

This clone was picked up a small number of times. The rearrangement joins TRBV7-2 to TRBJ2-1; 10 positions agree with TRBD1. The CDR3 runs 17 residues. CDR1 is SGHTA, CDR2 FQGNSA, per germline. Losses at the gene ends were 4 bases for V and 10 bases for J; bases not matched to a gene: 16. Here the CDR3 reads CASSSTSDRGFQREQFF. The CDR3, as DNA: TGTGCCAGCAGCTCAACGTCGGACAGGGGGTTTCAACGGGAGCAGTTCTTC.

This chain links TRBV28 with TRBJ2-5, with D possibly TRBD2 on 6 matching bases. The CDR3 runs 15 residues. With 2 bases removed from V and 4 bases from J, the gap between germline ends came to 14 bases. Germline-derived CDR1 and CDR2 are MDHEN and SYDVKM. The CDR3 DNA follows: TGTGCCAGCAGTTTAGGGGGGTCCGGCAGAGAGACCCAGTACTTC. Translated: CASSLGGSGRETQYF.

The rearrangement joins TRBV28 to TRBJ2-5; D ambiguous. The CDR3 consists of 13 residues. Trimming removed 3 bases from V and 2 bases from J, with 7 bases in between. From germline, CDR1 is MDHEN and CDR2 SYDVKM. Written as DNA, the CDR3 is TGTGCCAGCAGTTTCTTAGTTCAAGAGACCCAGTACTTC. Translated, it gives CASSFLVQETQYF.

This clone was detected only a few times. The chain carries TRBV6-6 and TRBJ2-7; D gene ambiguous. V lost 2 bases to trimming and J lost 6 bases, with 8 bases between them. Germline V gene lookup returns CDR1 MNHNY and CDR2 SVGAGI (reference sequence). This CDR3 comprises 12 residues. This CDR3 reads CASSYPVGEQYF. CDR3 sequence (DNA): TGTGCCAGCAGTTACCCGGTGGGCGAGCAGTACTTC.

The CDR3 DNA sequence: TGTGCCAGTAGTATGTCACTGCCGCGAAGAGATACGCAGTATTTT. It specifies CASSMSLPRRDTQYF. The J gene is TRBJ2-3, the V gene TRBV19; D is unresolved. V lost 3 bases and J 5 bases, leaving 15 bases between the germline ends. Germline CDR1 is LNHDA and CDR2 is SQIVND (reference sequence). This CDR3 region has 15 residues.

The V call is TRBV18, the J call TRBJ2-7; D is ambiguous. Looked up from germline, CDR1 is KGHSH and CDR2 is LQKENI. This CDR3 is 14 amino acids long. Trimming removed 3 bases from V and 3 bases from J, with 12 bases in between. This CDR3 reads CASSPSLLHYEQYF. DNA for the CDR3: TGTGCCAGCTCACCCTCACTTCTACACTACGAGCAGTACTTC.

The genes are TRBV11-1 and TRBJ2-4; possibly TRBD1 for D (6 bases). This CDR3 has 15 amino acids. Trimming removed 1 base at V and 2 bases at J, with 9 bases between. The germline V gene has CDR1 SGHAT and CDR2 FQDESV (reference sequence). CDR3 sequence reads: CASSLGTGPKNIQYF. DNA for the CDR3: TGTGCCAGCAGCTTAGGTACAGGGCCCAAAAACATTCAGTACTTC.